This T cell receptor beta chain was identified during a study of shared clonotypes between healthy human individuals. Only in-frame clones appear in the TCRdb table, and some are missing; sequencing was by immunoSEQ multiplex PCR. The data show some 2,400,000 clones, with 90% to 97% seen just once and roughly 0.13% held by the top ten. V lost 4 bases and J lost 5, with 7 bases in between. This CDR3 comprises 12 residues. From germline, CDR1 is SGHAT and CDR2 FQNNGV. Comments on this clone: The sample contains more than one DNA sequence encoding this CDR3.

Material for sequencing was naive CD4+ T cells sorted from blood. Specified subset: CD45RA+ positively selected. The chain combines TRBV11-2 with TRBJ2-3; D uncertain. The receptor was derived from a man in his late teens or twenties in good health. The CDR3 DNA follows: TGTGCCAGCAGCTCGGGCGGAGATACGCAGTATTTT. Translated, it gives CASSSGGDTQYF. Looking up the rest from reference TRBV11-2 and TRBJ2-3 gives the full variable domain: EAGVAQSPRYKIIEKRQSVAFWCNPISGHATLYWYQQILGQGPKLLIQFQNNGVVDDSQLPKDRFSAERLKGVDSTLKIQPAKLEDSAVYLCASSSGGDTQYFGPGTRLTVL.